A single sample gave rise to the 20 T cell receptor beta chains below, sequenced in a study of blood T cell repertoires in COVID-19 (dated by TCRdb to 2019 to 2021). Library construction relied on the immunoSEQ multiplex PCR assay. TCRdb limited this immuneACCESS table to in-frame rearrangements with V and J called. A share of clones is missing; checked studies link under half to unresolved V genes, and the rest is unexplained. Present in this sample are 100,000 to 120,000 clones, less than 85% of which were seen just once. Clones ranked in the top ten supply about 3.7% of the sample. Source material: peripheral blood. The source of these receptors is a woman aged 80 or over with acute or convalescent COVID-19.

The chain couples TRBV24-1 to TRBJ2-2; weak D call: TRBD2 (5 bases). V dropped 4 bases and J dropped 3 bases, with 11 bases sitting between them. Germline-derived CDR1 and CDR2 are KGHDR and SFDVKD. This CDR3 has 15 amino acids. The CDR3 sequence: CATSEGGSYTGELFF. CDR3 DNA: TGTGCCACCAGTGAAGGTGGGAGCTACACCGGGGAGCTGTTTTTT.

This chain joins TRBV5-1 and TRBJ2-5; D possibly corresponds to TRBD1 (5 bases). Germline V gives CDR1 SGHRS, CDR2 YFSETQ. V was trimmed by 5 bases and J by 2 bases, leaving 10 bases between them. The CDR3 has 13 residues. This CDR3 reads CASRQGPQETQYF. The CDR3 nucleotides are TGCGCCAGCAGGCAGGGTCCTCAAGAGACCCAGTACTTC.

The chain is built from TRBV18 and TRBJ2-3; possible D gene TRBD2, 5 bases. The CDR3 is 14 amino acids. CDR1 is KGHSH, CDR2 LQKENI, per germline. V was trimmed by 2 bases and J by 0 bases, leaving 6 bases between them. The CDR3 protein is CASSPRTSTDTQYF. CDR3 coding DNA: TGTGCCAGCTCACCAAGGACTAGCACAGATACGCAGTATTTT.

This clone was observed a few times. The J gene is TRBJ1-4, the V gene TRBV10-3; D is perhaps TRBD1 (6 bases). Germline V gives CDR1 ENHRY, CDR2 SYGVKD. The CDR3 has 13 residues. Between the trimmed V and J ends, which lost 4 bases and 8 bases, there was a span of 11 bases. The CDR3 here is CAISGGQKEKLFF. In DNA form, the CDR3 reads TGTGCCATCAGTGGGGGACAAAAGGAAAAACTGTTTTTT.

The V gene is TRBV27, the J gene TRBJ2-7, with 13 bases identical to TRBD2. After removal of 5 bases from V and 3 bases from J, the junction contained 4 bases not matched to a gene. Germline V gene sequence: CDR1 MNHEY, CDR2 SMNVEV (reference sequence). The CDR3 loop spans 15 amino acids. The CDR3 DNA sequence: TGTGCCAGCAGTCCACTAGCGGGAGGGTTCTACGAGCAGTACTTC. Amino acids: CASSPLAGGFYEQYF.

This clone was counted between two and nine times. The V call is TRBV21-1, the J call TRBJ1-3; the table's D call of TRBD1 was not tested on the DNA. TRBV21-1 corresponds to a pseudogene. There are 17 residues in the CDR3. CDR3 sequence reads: CASTLRTGDHSGNTIYF. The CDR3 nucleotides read TGTGCCAGCACCCTACGGACAGGGGATCACTCTGGAAACACCATATATTTT.

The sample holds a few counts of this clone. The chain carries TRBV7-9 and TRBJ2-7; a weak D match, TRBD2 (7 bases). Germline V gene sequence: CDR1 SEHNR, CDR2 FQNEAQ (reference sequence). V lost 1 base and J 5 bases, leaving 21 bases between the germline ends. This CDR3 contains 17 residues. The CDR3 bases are TGTGCCAGCAGCTTAGACCTTTGGGCAGGGGCGGGGGACGAGCAGTACTTC. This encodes CASSLDLWAGAGDEQYF.

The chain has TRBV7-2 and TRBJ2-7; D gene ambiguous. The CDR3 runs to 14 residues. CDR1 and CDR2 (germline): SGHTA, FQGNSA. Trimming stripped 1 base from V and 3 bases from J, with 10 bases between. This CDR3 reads CASSLGFEDYEQYF. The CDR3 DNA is TGTGCCAGCAGCTTAGGGTTTGAGGACTACGAGCAGTACTTC.

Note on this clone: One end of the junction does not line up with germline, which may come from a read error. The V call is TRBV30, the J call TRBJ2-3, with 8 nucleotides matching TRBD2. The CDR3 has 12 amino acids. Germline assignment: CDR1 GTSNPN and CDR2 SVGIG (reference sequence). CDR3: CARRAGGDTQYF. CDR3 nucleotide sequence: TGTGCCAGGAGGGCGGGGGGAGATACGCAGTATTTT.

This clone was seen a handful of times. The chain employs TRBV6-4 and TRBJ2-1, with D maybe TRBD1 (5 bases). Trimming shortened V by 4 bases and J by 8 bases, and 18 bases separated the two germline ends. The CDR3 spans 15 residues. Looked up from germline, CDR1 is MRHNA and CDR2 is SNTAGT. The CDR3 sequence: CASSAQGTSGDEQFF. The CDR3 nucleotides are TGTGCCAGCAGTGCGCAGGGCACATCAGGCGATGAGCAGTTCTTC.

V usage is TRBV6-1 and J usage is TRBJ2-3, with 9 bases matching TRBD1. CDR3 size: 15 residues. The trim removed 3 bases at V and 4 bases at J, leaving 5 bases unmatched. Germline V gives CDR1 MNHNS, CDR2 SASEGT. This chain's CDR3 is CASSEGQGAADTQYF. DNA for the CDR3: TGTGCCAGCAGTGAGGGACAGGGAGCCGCAGATACGCAGTATTTT.

The CDR3 here is CASSEDRGSYPLHF. Written as DNA, the CDR3 is TGTGCCAGCAGTGAAGACAGGGGCTCTTATCCCCTCCACTTT. The chain has TRBV25-1 and TRBJ1-6; the match to TRBD1 covers 8 bases. The CDR3 has 14 amino acids. Per the germline V gene, CDR1 is MGHDK and CDR2 is SYGVNS. The V gene end was trimmed by 2 bases and the J gene end by 13 bases; junction bases not matched to a gene: 7.

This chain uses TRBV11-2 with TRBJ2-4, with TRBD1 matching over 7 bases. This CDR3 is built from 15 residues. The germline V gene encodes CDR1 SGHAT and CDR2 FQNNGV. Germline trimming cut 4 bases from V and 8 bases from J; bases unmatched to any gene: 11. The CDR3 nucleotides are TGTGCCAGCAGCTCCAACAGGGGCGCCTGGGACATTCAGTACTTC. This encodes CASSSNRGAWDIQYF.

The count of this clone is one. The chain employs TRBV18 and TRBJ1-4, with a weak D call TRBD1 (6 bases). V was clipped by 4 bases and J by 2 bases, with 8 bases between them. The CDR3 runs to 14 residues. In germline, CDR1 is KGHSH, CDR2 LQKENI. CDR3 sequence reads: CASSQQGTNEKLFF. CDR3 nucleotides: TGTGCCAGCTCACAACAGGGTACTAATGAAAAACTGTTTTTT. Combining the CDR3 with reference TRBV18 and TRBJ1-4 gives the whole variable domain NAGVMQNPRHLVRRRGQEARLRCSPMKGHSHVYWYRQLPEEGLKFMVYLQKENIIDESGMPKERFSAEFPKEGPSILRIQQVVRGDSAAYFCASSQQGTNEKLFFGSGTQLSVL.

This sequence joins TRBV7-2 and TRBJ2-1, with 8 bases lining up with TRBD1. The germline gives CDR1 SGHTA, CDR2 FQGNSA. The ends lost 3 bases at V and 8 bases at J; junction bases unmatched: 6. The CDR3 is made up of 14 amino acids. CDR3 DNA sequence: TGTGCCAGCAGCTTCCAGACAGGGGTTGATGAGCAGTTCTTC. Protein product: CASSFQTGVDEQFF.

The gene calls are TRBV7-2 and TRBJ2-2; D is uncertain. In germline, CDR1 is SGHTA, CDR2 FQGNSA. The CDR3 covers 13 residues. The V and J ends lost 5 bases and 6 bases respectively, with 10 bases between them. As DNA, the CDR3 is TGTGCCAGCAGCCCGGTTCGGTCCGGGGAGCTGTTTTTT. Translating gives CASSPVRSGELFF.

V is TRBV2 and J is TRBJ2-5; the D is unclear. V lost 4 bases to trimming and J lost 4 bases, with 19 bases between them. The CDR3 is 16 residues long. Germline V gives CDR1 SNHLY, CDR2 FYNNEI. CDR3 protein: CASSAPPASSLETQYF. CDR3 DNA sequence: TGTGCCAGCAGTGCCCCTCCAGCGTCGTCGTTAGAGACCCAGTACTTC. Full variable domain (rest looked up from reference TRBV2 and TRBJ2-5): EPEVTQTPSHQVTQMGQEVILRCVPISNHLYFYWYRQILGQKVEFLVSFYNNEISEKSEIFDDQFSVERPDGSNFTLKIRSTKLEDSAMYFCASSAPPASSLETQYFGPGTRLLVL.

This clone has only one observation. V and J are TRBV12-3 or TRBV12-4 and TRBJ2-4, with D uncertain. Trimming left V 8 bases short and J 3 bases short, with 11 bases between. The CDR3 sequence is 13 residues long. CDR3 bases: TGTGCCAGCTTAAAAGAGTACAAAAACATTCAGTACTTC. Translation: CASLKEYKNIQYF.

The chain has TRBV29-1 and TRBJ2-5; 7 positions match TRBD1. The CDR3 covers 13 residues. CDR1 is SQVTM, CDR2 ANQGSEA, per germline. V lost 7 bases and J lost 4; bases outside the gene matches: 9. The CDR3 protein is CSGAGTEGETQYF. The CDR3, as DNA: TGCAGCGGGGCCGGGACAGAGGGAGAGACCCAGTACTTC.

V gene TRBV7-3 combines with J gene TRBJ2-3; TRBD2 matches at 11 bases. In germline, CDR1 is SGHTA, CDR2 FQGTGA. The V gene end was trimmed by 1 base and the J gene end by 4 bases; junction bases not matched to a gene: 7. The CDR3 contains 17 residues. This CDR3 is CASSLSLTSGVADTQYF. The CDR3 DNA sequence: TGTGCCAGCAGCTTAAGTCTGACTAGCGGGGTGGCAGATACGCAGTATTTT.